A selection of T cell receptor beta chains follows, all from one sample in a study of spatial heterogeneity in lung cancer. From the 5' RACE reads, TCRdb called clonotypes with MiXCR, one entry per CDR3 protein. This sample has thousands of distinct CDR3 sequences, with 8.4% found just once. The material was lung tumor tissue, obtained at surgery. The receptors derive from a male donor with early-stage non-small cell lung cancer. CDR3s include the opening cysteine and the closing phenylalanine or tryptophan. D genes are given only for firm matches. Rows may omit the clone size; those that give it use once, few, many or a size class.

d_gene: TRBD1; abundance: -; j_gene: TRBJ2-2; v_gene: TRBV7-2; CDR3aa: CASSLGQGPQHNTGELFF; CDR3nt: TGTGCCAGCAGCCTAGGACAGGGGCCCCAACATAACACCGGGGAGCTGTTTTTT
d_gene: TRBD1; abundance: medium-sized; j_gene: TRBJ1-6; v_gene: TRBV28; CDR3aa: CASSPRDRANSPLHF; CDR3nt: TGTGCCAGCAGTCCCCGGGACAGGGCTAATTCACCCCTCCACTTT
d_gene: -; abundance: many; j_gene: TRBJ2-4; v_gene: TRBV25-1; CDR3aa: CASSQAKNIQYF; CDR3nt: TGTGCCAGCAGCCAAGCCAAAAACATTCAGTACTTC
d_gene: TRBD1; abundance: medium-sized; j_gene: TRBJ2-5; v_gene: TRBV18; CDR3aa: CASSPGTAYQETQYF; CDR3nt: TGTGCCAGCTCACCCGGGACAGCGTACCAAGAGACCCAGTACTTC
d_gene: -; abundance: -; j_gene: TRBJ2-7; v_gene: TRBV12-3/TRBV12-4; CDR3aa: CASTTRLYEQYF; CDR3nt: TGTGCCAGCACGACCCGCCTCTACGAGCAGTACTTC
d_gene: -; abundance: many; j_gene: TRBJ2-1; v_gene: TRBV5-1; CDR3aa: CASSLYQGSNEQFF; CDR3nt: TGCGCCAGCAGCTTGTACCAGGGAAGCAATGAGCAGTTCTTC
d_gene: -; abundance: many; j_gene: TRBJ2-1; v_gene: TRBV30; CDR3aa: CAWSIQGDTYNEQFF; CDR3nt: TGTGCCTGGAGTATTCAGGGAGATACATACAATGAGCAGTTCTTC
d_gene: TRBD2; abundance: -; j_gene: TRBJ2-1; v_gene: TRBV5-1; CDR3aa: CASSLFALAGRGEQFF; CDR3nt: TGCGCCAGCAGCTTGTTTGCCCTAGCGGGACGTGGTGAGCAGTTCTTC
d_gene: -; abundance: large; j_gene: TRBJ2-7; v_gene: TRBV20-1; CDR3aa: CSASRQTYEQYF; CDR3nt: TGCAGTGCTAGTAGACAGACCTACGAGCAGTACTTC
d_gene: -; abundance: large; j_gene: TRBJ2-7; v_gene: TRBV20-1; CDR3aa: CSAVKREGALDEQYF; CDR3nt: TGCAGTGCTGTCAAGAGAGAGGGAGCCTTGGACGAGCAGTACTTC
d_gene: -; abundance: -; j_gene: TRBJ2-7; v_gene: TRBV27; CDR3aa: CASRGHPSYEQYF; CDR3nt: TGTGCCAGCAGGGGACATCCATCCTACGAGCAGTACTTC
d_gene: -; abundance: medium-sized; j_gene: TRBJ1-2; v_gene: TRBV29-1; CDR3aa: CSVDQRTGGNYGYTF; CDR3nt: TGCAGCGTTGACCAAAGAACGGGGGGAAACTATGGCTACACCTTC
d_gene: -; abundance: medium-sized; j_gene: TRBJ2-7; v_gene: TRBV7-2; CDR3aa: CASSLGLQEQYF; CDR3nt: TGTGCCAGCAGCTTAGGGTTGCAGGAGCAGTACTTC
d_gene: TRBD1; abundance: few; j_gene: TRBJ2-7; v_gene: TRBV5-6; CDR3aa: CASIRQGSYEQYF; CDR3nt: TGTGCCAGCATAAGACAGGGATCCTACGAGCAGTACTTC
d_gene: -; abundance: medium-sized; j_gene: TRBJ2-3; v_gene: TRBV21-1; CDR3aa: CASSKALRGPTDTQYF; CDR3nt: TGTGCCAGCAGCAAAGCGCTCCGGGGCCCCACAGATACGCAGTATTTT
d_gene: -; abundance: medium-sized; j_gene: TRBJ1-2; v_gene: TRBV7-8; CDR3aa: CASSSLDEADGYTF; CDR3nt: TGTGCCAGCAGCTCATTGGACGAGGCGGATGGCTACACCTTC